This TCR beta chain originates from a study of OX40 agonist ivuxolimab in advanced cancers. The CDR3 extends over 15 amino acids. V shed 3 bases and J shed 0 bases, with 10 bases lying between them. Germline CDR1 SGHTS, CDR2 YDEGEE. TCRdb's table, derived via immunoSEQ multiplex PCR, lists solely in-frame clones and lacks some. This table holds 43,000 or so clones, approximately 84% found once. Sequenced material: CD4+ or CD8+ T cells sorted from blood, taken in a trial of the OX40 agonist ivuxolimab. The receptor's source is an adult with an advanced solid tumor such as melanoma, head and neck, liver or kidney cancer. The J gene is TRBJ1-3, the V gene TRBV5-8; tentatively, D is TRBD1 (5 bases). The CDR3 DNA reads TGTGCCAGCAGCTGGGGCGGGATCTCTGGAAACACCATATATTTT. The encoded protein is CASSWGGISGNTIYF.